The 3 T cell receptor beta chains below come from one sample, sequenced in a study of blood T cell repertoires in COVID-19 (TCRdb year 2020). The receptor library was made with the immunoSEQ multiplex PCR assay. The table comes from immuneACCESS by way of TCRdb, which keeps in-frame sequences with V and J called. Part of the clones is missing from these tables; in studies checked, under half for an unresolved V gene and the rest for unknown reasons. The table for this sample lists tens of thousands of clones; roughly 85% of them were counted only once. Less than 35% of the sample comes from the top ten. The sample comprised peripheral blood. These receptors all stem from a woman older than 75 with COVID-19, enrolled during active disease.

The rearrangement joins TRBV6-5 to TRBJ1-3; 7 bases map to TRBD1. The germline CDR1 and CDR2 sequences are MNHEY and SVGAGI. The CDR3 is 15 residues long. V shed 5 bases, J shed 0 bases, and the junction held 4 bases outside the gene matches. For the CDR3, the DNA is TGTGCCAGCAGTCCAAGGGGGCTCTCTGGAAACACCATATATTTT. Translated, it gives CASSPRGLSGNTIYF.

V and J are TRBV12-3 or TRBV12-4 and TRBJ1-4; 7 nucleotides match TRBD1. V dropped 10 bases and J dropped 5; count of bases not matched to a gene: 7. The CDR3 is made up of 13 amino acids. In DNA, the CDR3 is TGTGCCACAGCCGACAGGGTGAATGAAAAACTGTTTTTT. It specifies CATADRVNEKLFF.

This chain uses TRBV6-1 with TRBJ2-3; TRBD2 matches 11 bases. The CDR3 sequence is 16 residues long. J was trimmed by 2 bases and V by 1 base; bases with no gene match: 2. Germline V gene sequence: CDR1 MNHNS, CDR2 SASEGT. The CDR3 DNA sequence: TGTGCCAGCAGTGAAGGTAGCGGGGGGGTCACAGATACGCAGTATTTT. The encoded protein is CASSEGSGGVTDTQYF.